This paragraph reports one T cell receptor (beta chain). Its cognate antigen has yet to be identified. The input lacks base qualities; no much larger clone sits a single base away. The CDR3 regions of human TCRbeta chains were analyzed by immunosequencing. Under the source paper's analysis protocol: Repertoire TCRs were matched against a reference library of SARS-CoV-2-specific TCRs generated with the MIRA antigen-specificity platform. Breadth was defined as the fraction of unique TCRs that were SARS-CoV-2-associated. Depth was defined as the fraction of total T cells that were SARS-CoV-2-associated. Using the MIRA data, every spike-specific TCR was mapped to the spike region that the TCR reacted to and assigned to either a CD4 or a CD8 class. Log10-transformed breadth and depth values were compared by one-way ANOVA with Sidak's multiple comparisons tests. TCRdb took this table from immuneACCESS and kept in-frame rearrangements with V and J called. Such tables lack part of the clones; where checked against another copy, unresolved V genes explain under half of the gap, and the rest is unexplained. V, J and clone size are taken as reported in that table, and D and trimming were inferred from the DNA itself. This sample is represented by under 300,000 clones; approximately 95% of them were singletons. The ten biggest clones cover less than 0.6% of the sample.

The entry originates in a study of T cell responses to AZD1222 COVID-19 vaccine (dated by TCRdb to about 2021). Background on the whole study: AZD1222 recipients whose second dose came at about 4 weeks and those whose second dose came at about 12 weeks were combined into one group, since spike-specific TCR depth and breadth did not differ between the two schedules. A total of just over 230 trial participants underwent TCR sequencing, of whom some 210 received two doses of AZD1222 and about 26 received two doses of the MenACWY control vaccine. Enrollment into the trials was organized by age into subgroups of 18-55, 56-69 and 70-plus years, and those subgroups contained roughly 140, 27 and 60 TCR-sequenced participants, respectively. What the study reported, not specific to this receptor: The 56-69-year group was small, and its depth increase did not reach significance, likely because of low power. After two AZD1222 doses, spike-specific TCR breadth and depth were significantly higher than at day 0 and than in MenACWY recipients. The whole spike protein was spanned by vaccine-associated CD4 TCRs, and dominant responses were seen in regions 160-218 and 743-854. Because no day 14 peak-response samples were available, repertoires were characterized only after the peak T cell response. Reportedly, close to half of the unique spike-specific TCRs recognized epitopes lying outside the regions that are mutated in the B.1.351 and B.1.1.7 variants. Only five or six AZD1222 recipients were SARS-CoV-2 seropositive at baseline, limiting conclusions about previously exposed vaccinees. Participants were mostly white British and included more females than males, and it was suggested by the authors that clonal diversity may have been underestimated.

The CDR3, cysteine through phenylalanine, is 20 amino acids long. The kept DNA is CDR3 alone, 60 bases in frame from the first base. Looking up the germline V gene yields CDR1 SGHRS and CDR2 YFSETQ. V and J are trimmed by 4 bases and 5 bases, and the gene matches miss 16 bases of the junction. Interpreted using the paper, the time point label stands for: baseline before first vaccination. Vaccinee samples came from UK trials COV001 and COV002, including a single-blind randomized controlled phase 2/3 trial of AZD1222 (ChAdOx1 nCoV-19) in healthy adults. Trial participant PBMC samples were collected at day 0 and day 28 after the second dose for TCRbeta chain sequencing.

The V gene is TRBV5-1 and the J gene is TRBJ2-2; TRBD2 fits 14 bases in the junction. Material: peripheral blood, obtained on day 0 of AZD1222 vaccination. This clonotype was sampled from an adult in good health. The CDR3 here reads CASSRTGTSGRIQGTGELFF. The DNA sequence is given as TGCGCCAGCAGCAGAACCGGGACTAGCGGGAGAATTCAGGGGACCGGGGAGCTGTTTTTT.